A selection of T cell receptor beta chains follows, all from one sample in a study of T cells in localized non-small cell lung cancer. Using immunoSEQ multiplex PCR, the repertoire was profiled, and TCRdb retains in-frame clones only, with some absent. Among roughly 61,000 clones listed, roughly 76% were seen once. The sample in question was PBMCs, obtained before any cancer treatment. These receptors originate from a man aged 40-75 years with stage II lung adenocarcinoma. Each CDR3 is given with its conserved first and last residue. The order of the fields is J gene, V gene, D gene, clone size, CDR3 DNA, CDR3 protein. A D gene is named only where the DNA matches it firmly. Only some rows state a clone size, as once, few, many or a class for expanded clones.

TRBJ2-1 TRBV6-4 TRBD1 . TGTGCCAGCAGACTTACAGGGGTCTCCTACAATGAGCAGTTCTTC CASRLTGVSYNEQFF
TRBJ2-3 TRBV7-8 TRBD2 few TGTGCCAGCAGCCCTAGCGGGACGGCAGATACGCAGTATTTT CASSPSGTADTQYF
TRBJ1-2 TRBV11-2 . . TGTGCCAGCAGCTTAAGTAACCGGGTCTCCTCGGGAGGCTACACCTTC CASSLSNRVSSGGYTF
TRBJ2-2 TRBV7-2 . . TGTGCCAGCAGCCCCCGCACCGGGGAGCTGTTTTTT CASSPRTGELFF
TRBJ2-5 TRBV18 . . TGTGCCAGCTCAACGGGACTGGAAGAGACCCAGTACTTC CASSTGLEETQYF
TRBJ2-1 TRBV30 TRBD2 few TGTGCCTGGAGTGGGTATGGAGGCGGGAGACGAAACGAGAATGAGCAGTTCTTC CAWSGYGGGRRNENEQFF
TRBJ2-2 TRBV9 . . TGTGCCAGCAGCGTCAACACCGGGGAGCTGTTTTTT CASSVNTGELFF
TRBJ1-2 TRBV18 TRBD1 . TGTGCCAGCTCACCCAAGGGGGCTGACTATGGCTACACCTTC CASSPKGADYGYTF
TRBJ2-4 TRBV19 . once TGTGCCAGTAGTATAATAGGCGGAGCAGCCAAAAACATTCAGTACTTC CASSIIGGAAKNIQYF
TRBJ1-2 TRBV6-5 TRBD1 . TGTGCCAGCAGTTCCGCCCCAGGAGGACAGGGGATTGGCTACACCTTC CASSSAPGGQGIGYTF
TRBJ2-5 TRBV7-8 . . TGTGCCAGCAGCCACCGGGACCGACAAGGGGCCCAGTACTTC CASSHRDRQGAQYF
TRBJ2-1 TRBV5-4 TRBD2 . TGTGCCAGCAGGTTGGCCGGGACTAGCACTACTGAGCAGTTCTTC CASRLAGTSTTEQFF
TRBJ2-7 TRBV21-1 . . TGTGCCAGCAGCAAAGATCACCCGGCGGGGGAGCAGTACTTC CASSKDHPAGEQYF
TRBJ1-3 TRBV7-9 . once TGTGCCAGCAGCCTGACCGGACGGATCTCTGGAAACACCATATATTTT CASSLTGRISGNTIYF
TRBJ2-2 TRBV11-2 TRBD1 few TGTGCCAGCAGCTTAGATCCAGGGGGCACCGGGGAGCTGTTTTTT CASSLDPGGTGELFF
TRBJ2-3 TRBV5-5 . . TGTGCCAGCAGCTTGGGACAGAGCACAGATACGCAGTATTTT CASSLGQSTDTQYF
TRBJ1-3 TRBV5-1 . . TGCGCCAGCAGCTTGGCGGGGCGAAACACCATATATTTT CASSLAGRNTIYF
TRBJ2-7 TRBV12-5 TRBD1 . TGTGCTAGTGGTTTGCCACAGGGGGCGCCGACCTACGAGCAGTACTTC CASGLPQGAPTYEQYF
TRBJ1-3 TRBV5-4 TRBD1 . TGTGCCAGCAGCACCGACGGGACAGTCTCTGGAAACACCATATATTTT CASSTDGTVSGNTIYF
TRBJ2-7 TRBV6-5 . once TGTGCCAGCAGTTACGGAGTCAGGCTAGACGAGCAGTACTTC CASSYGVRLDEQYF
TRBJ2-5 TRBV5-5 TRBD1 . TGTGCCAGCAGCCTTTCTTACAGGGGGCAGGGCGAGACCCAGTACTTC CASSLSYRGQGETQYF
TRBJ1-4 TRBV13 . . TGTGCCAGCAGCTTAGGTGGCATCGGGGGGGATGAAAAACTGTTTTTT CASSLGGIGGDEKLFF
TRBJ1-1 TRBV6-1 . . TGTGCCAGCACAGTTTTTGTGAACACTGAAGCTTTCTTT CASTVFVNTEAFF
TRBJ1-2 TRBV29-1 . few TGCAGCGCTGACAGTCCCTATGGCTACACCTTC CSADSPYGYTF
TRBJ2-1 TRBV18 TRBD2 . TGTGCCAGCTCACTACCTCCTAGCGGCTCCTACAATGAGCAGTTCTTC CASSLPPSGSYNEQFF
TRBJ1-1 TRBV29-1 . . TGCAGCGTCCGAAACAGGGATTCGAACACTGAAGCTTTCTTT CSVRNRDSNTEAFF
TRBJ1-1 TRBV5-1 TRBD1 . TGCGCCAGCAGCTTGGTAGGGACAGGGTTGACGAACACTGAAGCTTTCTTT CASSLVGTGLTNTEAFF
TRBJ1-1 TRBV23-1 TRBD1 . TGCGCCAGCAGTCACGGACAGGGGAAGACTGAAGCTTTCTTT CASSHGQGKTEAFF
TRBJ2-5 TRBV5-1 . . TGCGCCAGCAGCTTTACCCCCACAGGGAGCCAAGAGACCCAGTACTTC CASSFTPTGSQETQYF
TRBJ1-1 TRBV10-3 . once TGTGCCATCAGTGAGTCGGGGGCACTTGGGACTGAAGCTTTCTTT CAISESGALGTEAFF
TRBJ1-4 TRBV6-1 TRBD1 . TGTGCCAGCAGGCTCGGACAGGCAACTAATGAAAAACTGTTTTTT CASRLGQATNEKLFF
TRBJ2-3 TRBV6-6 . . TGTGCCAGCAGTTCTCTGCCGGGAAAGGATACGCAGTATTTT CASSSLPGKDTQYF
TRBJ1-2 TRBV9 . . TGTGCCAGCAGCCCGGGCCAGATCTCTAACTATGGCTACACCTTC CASSPGQISNYGYTF
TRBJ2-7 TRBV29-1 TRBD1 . TGCAGCGTTGAAGATCTTGGGACAGGGATTTACTACGAGCAGTACTTC CSVEDLGTGIYYEQYF
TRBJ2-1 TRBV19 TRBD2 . TGTGCCAGTAGTATAGGTCCAGCGGGAGCAGTGTCCTACAATGAGCAGTTCTTC CASSIGPAGAVSYNEQFF
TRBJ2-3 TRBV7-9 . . TGTGCCAGCAGCATCACCGAGCGGGATACGCAGTATTTT CASSITERDTQYF
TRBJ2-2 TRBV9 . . TGTGCCAGCAGCGGCCTTGACAGGTTGGCCACCGGGGAGCTGTTTTTT CASSGLDRLATGELFF
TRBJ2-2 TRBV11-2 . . TGTGCCAGCAGCACTAGCATGAACACCGGGGAGCTGTTTTTT CASSTSMNTGELFF
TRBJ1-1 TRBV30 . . TGTGCCTGGAGTAAGGAGGTGAACACTGAAGCTTTCTTT CAWSKEVNTEAFF
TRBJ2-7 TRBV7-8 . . TGTGCCAGCAGCTTACGGGAGACCTCACTCTACGAGCAGTACTTC CASSLRETSLYEQYF
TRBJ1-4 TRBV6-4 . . TGTGCCAGCAGTGACAGGGAGAATGAAAAACTGTTTTTT CASSDRENEKLFF
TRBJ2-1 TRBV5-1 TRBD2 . TGCGCCAGCAGGGGGGGAACGGGACTAGCGGGAGGAGCCGGGATCAATGAGCAGTTCTTC CASRGGTGLAGGAGINEQFF